These 2 T cell receptor beta chains share one sample of origin, sequenced in a study of blood T cell repertoires in COVID-19. Sequencing was performed with immunoSEQ multiplex PCR; in TCRdb, only in-frame clones are kept and a portion is missing. Here the sample spans roughly 70,000 clones, around 86% being singletons. The sample consisted of peripheral blood. The origin of the receptors is a woman at least 80 years old with active or convalescent COVID-19.

V gene TRBV28 combines with J gene TRBJ1-2; 7 bases map to TRBD1. The CDR3 covers 15 residues. V shed 4 bases and J 4 bases; nucleotides not matched to a gene: 9. Germline V gene sequence: CDR1 MDHEN, CDR2 SYDVKM. As DNA, the CDR3 is TGTGCCAGCAGTTCGGCCGGGACAGTGATCTATGGCTACACCTTC. Amino acids: CASSSAGTVIYGYTF.

The rearrangement uses TRBV6-5 and TRBJ1-6, with D unclear. V was cut by 8 bases and J by 8 bases, with 10 bases left in between. The CDR3 totals 12 residues. CDR1 is MNHEY and CDR2 is SVGAGI in the germline V gene. The CDR3 loop reads CASSGGHSPLHF. Here the CDR3 DNA reads TGTGCCAGCTCTGGCGGGCATTCACCCCTCCACTTT.